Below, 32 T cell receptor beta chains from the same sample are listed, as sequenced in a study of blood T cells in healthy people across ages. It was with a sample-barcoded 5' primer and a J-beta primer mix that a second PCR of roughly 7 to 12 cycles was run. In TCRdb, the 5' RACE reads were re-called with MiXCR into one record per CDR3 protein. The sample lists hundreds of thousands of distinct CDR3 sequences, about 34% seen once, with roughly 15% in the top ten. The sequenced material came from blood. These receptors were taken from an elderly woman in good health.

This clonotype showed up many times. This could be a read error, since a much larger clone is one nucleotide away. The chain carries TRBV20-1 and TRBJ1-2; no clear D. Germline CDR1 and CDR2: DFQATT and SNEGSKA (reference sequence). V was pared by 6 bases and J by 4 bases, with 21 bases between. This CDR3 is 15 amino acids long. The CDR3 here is CSALPIGVGSYGYTF. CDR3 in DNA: TGCAGTGCCCTCCCGATTGGGGTGGGAAGCTATGGCTACACCTTC.

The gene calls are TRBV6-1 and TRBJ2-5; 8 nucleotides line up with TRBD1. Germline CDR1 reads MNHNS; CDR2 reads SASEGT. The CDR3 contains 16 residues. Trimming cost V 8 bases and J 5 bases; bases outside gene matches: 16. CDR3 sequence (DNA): TGTGCCAGCGGGGATAGAGGACAGGGTGTTTCGGAGACCCAGTACTTC. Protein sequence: CASGDRGQGVSETQYF.

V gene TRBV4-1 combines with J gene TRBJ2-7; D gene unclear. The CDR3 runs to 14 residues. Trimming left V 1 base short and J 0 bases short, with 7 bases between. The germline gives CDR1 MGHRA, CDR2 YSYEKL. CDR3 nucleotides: TGCGCCAGCAGCCAAGCTGCAGGCTCCTACGAGCAGTACTTC. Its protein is CASSQAAGSYEQYF.

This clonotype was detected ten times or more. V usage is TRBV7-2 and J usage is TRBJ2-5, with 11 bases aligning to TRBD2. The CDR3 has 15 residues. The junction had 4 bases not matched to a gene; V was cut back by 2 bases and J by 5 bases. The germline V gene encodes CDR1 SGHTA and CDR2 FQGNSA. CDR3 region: CASSLLAGGWETQYF. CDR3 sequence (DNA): TGTGCCAGCAGCTTACTAGCGGGGGGTTGGGAGACCCAGTACTTC.

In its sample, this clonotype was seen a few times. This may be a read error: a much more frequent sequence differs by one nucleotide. The CDR3 loop is CSATRVSRGFNEQYF. The CDR3 DNA follows: TGCAGTGCTACCCGAGTTTCCCGGGGTTTCAATGAGCAGTACTTC. J is TRBJ2-5 and V is TRBV20-1; weak D call: TRBD2 (5 bases). Trimming removed 4 bases from V and 11 bases from J, with 26 bases in between. Looked up from germline, CDR1 is DFQATT and CDR2 is SNEGSKA (reference sequence). This CDR3 is 15 amino acids long.

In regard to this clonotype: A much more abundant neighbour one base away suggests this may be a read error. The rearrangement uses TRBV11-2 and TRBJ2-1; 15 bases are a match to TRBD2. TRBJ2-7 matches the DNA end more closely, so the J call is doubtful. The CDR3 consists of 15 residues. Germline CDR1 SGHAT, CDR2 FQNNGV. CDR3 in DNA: TGTGCCAGCGGACTAGCGGGGGGGCAGGGCAATGAGCAGTACTTC. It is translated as CASGLAGGQGNEQYF.

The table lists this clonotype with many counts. The CDR3 DNA follows: TGTGCCAGCAGCAGGTCGTTGGATACGCAGTATTTT. Its translation is CASSRSLDTQYF. This sequence joins TRBV7-9 and TRBJ2-3; D not certain. This CDR3 has 12 amino acids. V gave up 5 bases and J gave up 6 bases, with 9 bases separating them. CDR1 and CDR2 (germline): SEHNR, FQNEAQ (reference sequence).

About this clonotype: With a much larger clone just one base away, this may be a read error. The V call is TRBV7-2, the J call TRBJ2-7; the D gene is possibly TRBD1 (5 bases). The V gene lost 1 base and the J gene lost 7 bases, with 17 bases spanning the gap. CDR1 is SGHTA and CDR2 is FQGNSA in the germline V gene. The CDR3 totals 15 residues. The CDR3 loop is CASSLESGLYNEQYF. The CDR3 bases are TGTGCCAGCAGCTTAGAATCAGGGTTGTACAATGAGCAGTACTTC.

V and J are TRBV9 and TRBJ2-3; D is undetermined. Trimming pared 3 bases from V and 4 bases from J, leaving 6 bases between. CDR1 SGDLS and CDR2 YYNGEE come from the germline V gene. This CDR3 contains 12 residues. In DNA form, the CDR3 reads TGTGCCAGCAGCGCGAACGCAGATACGCAGTATTTT. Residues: CASSANADTQYF.

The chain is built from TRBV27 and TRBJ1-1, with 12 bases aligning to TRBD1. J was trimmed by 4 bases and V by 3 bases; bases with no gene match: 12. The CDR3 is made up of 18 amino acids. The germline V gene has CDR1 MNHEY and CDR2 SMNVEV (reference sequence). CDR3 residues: CASSFRDRGLWVGTEAFF. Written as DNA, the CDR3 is TGTGCCAGCAGTTTTCGGGACAGGGGGCTCTGGGTGGGCACTGAAGCTTTCTTT.

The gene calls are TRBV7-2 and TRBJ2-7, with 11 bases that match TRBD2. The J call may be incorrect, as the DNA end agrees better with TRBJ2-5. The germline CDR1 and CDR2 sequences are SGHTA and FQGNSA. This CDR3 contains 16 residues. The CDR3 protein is CASSPGLAATQETQYF. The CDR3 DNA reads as TGTGCCAGCAGCCCGGGACTAGCGGCCACCCAAGAGACCCAGTACTTC.

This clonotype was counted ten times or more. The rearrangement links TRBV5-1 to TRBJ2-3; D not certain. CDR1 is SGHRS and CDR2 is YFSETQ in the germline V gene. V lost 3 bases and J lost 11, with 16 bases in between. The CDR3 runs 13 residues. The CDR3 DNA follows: TGCGCCAGCAGCTACGACGGAGCTGTCATGCAGTATTTT. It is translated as CASSYDGAVMQYF. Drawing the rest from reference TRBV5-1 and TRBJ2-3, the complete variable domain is KAGVTQTPRYLIKTRGQQVTLSCSPISGHRSVSWYQQTPGQGLQFLFEYFSETQRNKGNFPGRFSGRQFSNSRSEMNVSTLELGDSALYLCASSYDGAVMQYFGPGTRLTVL.

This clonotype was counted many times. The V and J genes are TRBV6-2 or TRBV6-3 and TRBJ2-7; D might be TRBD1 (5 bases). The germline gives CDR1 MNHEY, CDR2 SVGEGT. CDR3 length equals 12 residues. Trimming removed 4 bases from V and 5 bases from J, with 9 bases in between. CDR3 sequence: CASSFDRHEQYF. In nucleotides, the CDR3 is TGTGCCAGCAGTTTCGACAGACACGAGCAGTACTTC.

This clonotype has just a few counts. DNA of the CDR3: TGTGCCAGCAGCTTGTCTAGCGGAGTTAATGAGCAGTACTTC. Translated, it gives CASSLSSGVNEQYF. The chain is built from TRBV5-4 and TRBJ2-5, with 7 bases lining up with TRBD2. Germline CDR1 is SGHNT and CDR2 is YYREEE (reference sequence). This CDR3 has 14 residues. The junction had 11 bases not matched to a gene; V was cut back by 1 base and J by 11 bases.

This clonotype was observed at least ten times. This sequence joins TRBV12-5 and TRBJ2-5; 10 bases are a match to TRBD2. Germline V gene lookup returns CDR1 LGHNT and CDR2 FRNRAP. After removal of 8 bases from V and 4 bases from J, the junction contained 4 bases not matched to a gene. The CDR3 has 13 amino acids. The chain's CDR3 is CASLIAGGETQYF. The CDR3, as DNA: TGTGCTAGTTTGATAGCGGGGGGAGAGACCCAGTACTTC.

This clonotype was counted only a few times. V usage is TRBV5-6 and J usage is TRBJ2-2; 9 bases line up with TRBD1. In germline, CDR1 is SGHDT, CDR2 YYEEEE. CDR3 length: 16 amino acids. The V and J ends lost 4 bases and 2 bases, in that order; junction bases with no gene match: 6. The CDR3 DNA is TGTGCCAGCAGCCTCCGGACAGGGGTAAACACCGGGGAGCTGTTTTTT. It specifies CASSLRTGVNTGELFF.

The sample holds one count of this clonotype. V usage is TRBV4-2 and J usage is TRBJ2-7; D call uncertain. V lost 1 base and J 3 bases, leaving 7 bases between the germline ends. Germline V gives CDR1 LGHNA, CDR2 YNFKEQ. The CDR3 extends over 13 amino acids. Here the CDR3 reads CASSQAQFYEQYF. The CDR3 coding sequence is TGTGCCAGCAGCCAAGCACAGTTCTACGAGCAGTACTTC.

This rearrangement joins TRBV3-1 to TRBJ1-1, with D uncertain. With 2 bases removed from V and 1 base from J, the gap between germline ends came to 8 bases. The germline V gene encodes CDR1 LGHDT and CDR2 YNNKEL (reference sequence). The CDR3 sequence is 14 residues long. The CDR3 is CASSQLNRNTEAFF. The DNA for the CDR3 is TGTGCCAGCAGCCAATTGAACAGGAACACTGAAGCTTTCTTT.

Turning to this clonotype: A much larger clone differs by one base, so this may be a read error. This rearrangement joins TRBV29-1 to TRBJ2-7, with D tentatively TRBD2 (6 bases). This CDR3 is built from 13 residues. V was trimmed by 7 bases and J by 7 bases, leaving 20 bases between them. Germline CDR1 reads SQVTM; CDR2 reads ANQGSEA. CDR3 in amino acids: CSARRGGGDEQYF. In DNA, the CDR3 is TGCAGCGCCCGCCGGGGAGGAGGGGATGAGCAGTACTTC.

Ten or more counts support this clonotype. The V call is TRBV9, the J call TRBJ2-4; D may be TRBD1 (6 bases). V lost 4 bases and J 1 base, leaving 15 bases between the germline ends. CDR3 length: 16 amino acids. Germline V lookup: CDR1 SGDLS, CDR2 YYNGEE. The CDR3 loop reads CASSTQPTGAKNIQYF. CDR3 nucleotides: TGTGCCAGCAGCACACAGCCTACAGGGGCCAAAAACATTCAGTACTTC.

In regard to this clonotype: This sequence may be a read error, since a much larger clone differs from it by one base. The CDR3 DNA is TGCGCCAGCAGCTTGGACGGACAGGACTATGGCTACACCTTC. Translation gives CASSLDGQDYGYTF. The chain has TRBV5-1 and TRBJ1-2; 7 positions match TRBD1. V was pared by 0 bases and J by 3 bases, with 2 bases of the junction left unmatched. The CDR3 is 14 residues long. The germline V gene has CDR1 SGHRS and CDR2 YFSETQ.

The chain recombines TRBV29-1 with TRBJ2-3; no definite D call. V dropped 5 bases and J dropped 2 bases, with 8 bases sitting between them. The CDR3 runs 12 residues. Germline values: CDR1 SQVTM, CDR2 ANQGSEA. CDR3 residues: CSVWLNTDTQYF. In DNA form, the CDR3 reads TGCAGCGTTTGGCTTAACACAGATACGCAGTATTTT.

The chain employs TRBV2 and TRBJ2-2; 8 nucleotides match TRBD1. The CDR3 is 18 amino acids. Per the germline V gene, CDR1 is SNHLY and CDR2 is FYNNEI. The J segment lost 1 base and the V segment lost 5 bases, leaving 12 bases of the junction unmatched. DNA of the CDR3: TGTGCCAGCAGTACGAGCCGTCCCGGGACAGGGAACACCGGGGAGCTGTTTTTT. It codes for CASSTSRPGTGNTGELFF.

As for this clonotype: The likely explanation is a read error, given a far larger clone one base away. The DNA of the CDR3 is TGTGCCAGCCCACCACCAGGGTCCTACGAGCAGTACTTC. Translation: CASPPPGSYEQYF. The rearrangement uses TRBV18 and TRBJ2-7, with a weak D call TRBD1 (5 bases). This CDR3 region has 13 residues. Per the germline V gene, CDR1 is KGHSH and CDR2 is LQKENI.

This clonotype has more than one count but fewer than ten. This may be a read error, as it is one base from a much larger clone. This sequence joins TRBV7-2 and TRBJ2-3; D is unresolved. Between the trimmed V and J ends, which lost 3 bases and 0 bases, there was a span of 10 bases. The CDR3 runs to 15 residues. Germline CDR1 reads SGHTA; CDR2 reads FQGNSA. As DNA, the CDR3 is TGTGCCAGCAGCTTTACGAGGATTAGCACAGATACGCAGTATTTT. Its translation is CASSFTRISTDTQYF.

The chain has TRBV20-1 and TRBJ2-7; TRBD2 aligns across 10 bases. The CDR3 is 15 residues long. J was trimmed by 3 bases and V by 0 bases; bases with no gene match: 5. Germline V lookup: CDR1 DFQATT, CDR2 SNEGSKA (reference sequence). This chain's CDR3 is CSARDHTSGNYEQYF. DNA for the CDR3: TGCAGTGCTAGAGATCATACTAGCGGGAACTACGAGCAGTACTTC.

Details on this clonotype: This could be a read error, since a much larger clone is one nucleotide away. CDR3 residues: CASSNWPSGGQETRYF. CDR3 DNA: TGTGCCAGCAGCAACTGGCCTAGCGGGGGACAAGAGACCCGGTACTTC. V is TRBV5-5 and J is TRBJ2-7, with TRBD2 matching 10 bases. This CDR3 comprises 16 residues. With 4 bases clipped from V and 12 bases from J, the junction kept 19 bases outside the gene matches. Germline CDR1 is SGHKS and CDR2 is YYEKEE (reference sequence).

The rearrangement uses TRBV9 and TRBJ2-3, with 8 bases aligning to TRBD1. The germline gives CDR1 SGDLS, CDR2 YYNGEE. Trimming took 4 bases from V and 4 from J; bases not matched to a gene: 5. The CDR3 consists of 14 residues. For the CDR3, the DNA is TGTGCCAGCAGCAAACGGACAGGGCCAGATACGCAGTATTTT. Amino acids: CASSKRTGPDTQYF.

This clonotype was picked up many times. CDR3 sequence reads: CASSPRWGGLYNEQFF. In DNA form, the CDR3 reads TGCGCCAGCAGCCCGAGGTGGGGGGGCCTTTACAATGAGCAGTTCTTC. V is TRBV5-1 and J is TRBJ2-1; perhaps TRBD2 as D (7 bases). Trimming took 4 bases from V and 4 from J, leaving 18 bases between them. CDR1 is SGHRS and CDR2 is YFSETQ in the germline V gene. The CDR3 is made up of 16 amino acids.

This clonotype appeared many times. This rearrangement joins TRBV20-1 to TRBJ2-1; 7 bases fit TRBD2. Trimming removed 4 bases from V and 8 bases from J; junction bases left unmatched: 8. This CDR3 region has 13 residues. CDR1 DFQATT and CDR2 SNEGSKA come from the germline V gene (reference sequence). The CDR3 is CSAIPRGWDEQFF. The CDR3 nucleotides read TGCAGTGCTATACCGCGGGGGTGGGATGAGCAGTTCTTC.

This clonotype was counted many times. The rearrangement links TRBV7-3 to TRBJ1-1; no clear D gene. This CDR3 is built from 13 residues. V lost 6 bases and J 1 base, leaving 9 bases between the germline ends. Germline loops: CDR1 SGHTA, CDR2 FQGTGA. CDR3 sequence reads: CASSLNGNTEAFF. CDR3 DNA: TGTGCCAGCAGTCTTAATGGGAACACTGAAGCTTTCTTT. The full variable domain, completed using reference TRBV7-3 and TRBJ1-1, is GAGVSQTPSNKVTEKGKYVELRCDPISGHTALYWYRQSLGQGPEFLIYFQGTGAADDSGLPNDRFFAVRPEGSVSTLKIQRTERGDSAVYLCASSLNGNTEAFFGQGTRLTVV.

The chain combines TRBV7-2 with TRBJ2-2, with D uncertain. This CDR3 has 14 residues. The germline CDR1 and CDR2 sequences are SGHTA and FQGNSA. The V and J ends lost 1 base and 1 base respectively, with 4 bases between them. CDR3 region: CASSLGRNTGELFF. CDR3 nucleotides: TGTGCCAGCAGCTTAGGGCGGAACACCGGGGAGCTGTTTTTT.